The 3 T cell receptor beta chains below all came from one sample that was sequenced in a study of T cells in Graves' hyperthyroidism and ophthalmopathy. Amplified TCR beta CDR3 regions derived from RNA transcripts. The TCR CDR3 first-round RT-PCR relied on the HTBI primer set. TCRdb itself ran the multiplex PCR reads through MiXCR, one entry per CDR3 protein. This sample has roughly 500,000 distinct CDR3 sequences, with 40% to 55% found just once. The specimen was peripheral blood or thyroid tissue (not recorded which). The receptor source for this set is an adult woman with Graves' disease, either hyperthyroidism or ophthalmopathy (not recorded which).

The CDR3 sequence: CASSVQGSGYEQYF. The CDR3 nucleotides read TGTGCCAGCAGTGTACAGGGGTCGGGCTACGAGCAGTACTTC. The chain has TRBV25-1 and TRBJ2-7; 7 nucleotides agree with TRBD1. The length of the CDR3 is 14 residues. V was clipped by 4 bases and J by 3 bases; unmatched bases: 6. Germline V CDR1 and CDR2: MGHDK, SYGVNS.

This clonotype was seen repeatedly, ten times or more. The chain combines TRBV20-1 with TRBJ2-7; 10 bases fit TRBD1. This CDR3 spans 13 amino acids. Germline assignment: CDR1 DFQATT and CDR2 SNEGSKA (reference sequence). With V trimmed by 6 bases and J by 2 bases, 4 bases remained unmatched. In DNA, the CDR3 is TGCAGTGCCCAGGGACAGGGGCCCTACGAGCAGTACTTC. Its translation: CSAQGQGPYEQYF.

A word on this clonotype: The junction and the germline gene differ at one end; a read error may be behind it. The V and J genes are TRBV7-6 and TRBJ1-5; D perhaps matches TRBD1 (6 bases). Germline V gives CDR1 SGHVS, CDR2 FNYEAQ. This CDR3 comprises 12 residues. The CDR3 protein is CASSAETGNLYF. For the CDR3, the DNA is TGTGCCAGCAGCGCCGAGACAGGCAATCTGTATTTT.